This T cell receptor beta chain originates from a study of CD8 T cells in Susac syndrome (dated by TCRdb to about 2019). Regarding the complete study: Whether CD8+ T cell activation and differentiation in Susac syndrome was antigen driven was tested using repertoire sequencing. The study compared CD8+ T cell repertoire clonality among roughly eleven healthy donors, 14 Susac syndrome patients and roughly 16 multiple sclerosis patients. Here is what the overall study found, with its caveats: The number of individuals in the TCR sequencing and HLA analysis was recognized as being relatively small.

RNA was extracted with the RNeasy kit and about 0.5 to 1 ug was reverse transcribed using random hexamers. TCR beta CDR3 regions were amplified with the immunoSEQ multiplex PCR assay covering 54 Vbeta and 13 Jbeta segments. PCR amplification bias was corrected by using a synthetic template baseline for primer optimization and computational correction. Turning to the authors' computational methods: Reads were annotated to V, D and J genes according to IMGT and were analyzed with immunoSEQ Analyzer, with only productive sequences retained. To calculate clonality, Shannon entropy was normalized by log2 of the number of productive unique sequences and then subtracted from one. For each patient and control, public and private clones were evaluated within the 100 most prevalent clones. Clones were defined as Susac-specific if absent from the healthy and MS cohorts, from roughly 1,100 published viral clones and from other ImmuneACCESS disease sequences. TCRdb reworked the public reads: Q25 trimming with fastp, MiXCR clone assembly, productive beta chains retained. Rows are combined by CDR3 protein, so each entry shows the most common genes and DNA. The V and J calls follow TCRdb's processing rather than the paper's. The sample has some 120,000 distinct CDR3 sequences on record, 90% to 95% of them singletons. The ten largest clones capture roughly 0.25% of the sample.

Peripheral blood CD8+ and CD4+ T cells from healthy donors, Susac syndrome patients and multiple sclerosis patients were profiled using high-throughput TCR beta sequencing. The multiple sclerosis controls were treatment-naive patients whose relapsing-remitting disease, either stable or active, fulfilled the revised McDonald criteria. Bulk CD8+ and CD4+ T cells were purified by magnetic negative isolation, while CD8+ TEMRA cells were enriched using FACS. Blood was collected in EDTA tubes and processed within 24 hours, with PBMCs isolated through density gradient centrifugation. PBMCs intended for TCR sequencing were cryopreserved in liquid nitrogen and thawed later in a water bath at 37 degrees C. The sorted or isolated CD4+, CD8+ and CD8+ TEMRA cells reached a purity of at least 90%. To note about this clonotype: It lacks a known antigen. No much larger clone is present one base from it, and per-base qualities are unavailable.

The receptor was isolated from a human donor with multiple sclerosis. Sequencing input: CD8+ T cells from PBMCs.

The CDR3: CASSLEGWGEQYF. The base sequence is TGTGCCAGCAGCTTGGAGGGATGGGGCGAGCAGTACTTC. Recombination connected TRBV7-9 to TRBJ2-7; TRBD2 is perhaps the D gene, given 6 matching bases. CDR3 length: 13 amino acids, cysteine to phenylalanine. The CDR3 DNA has 39 bases and is translated from base 1. Trimming at the junction amounts to 3 bases on V and 6 bases on J, and the germline ends lie 12 bases apart. The CDR1 and CDR2 encoded by the germline V gene (reference sequence) are SEHNR and FQNEAQ.